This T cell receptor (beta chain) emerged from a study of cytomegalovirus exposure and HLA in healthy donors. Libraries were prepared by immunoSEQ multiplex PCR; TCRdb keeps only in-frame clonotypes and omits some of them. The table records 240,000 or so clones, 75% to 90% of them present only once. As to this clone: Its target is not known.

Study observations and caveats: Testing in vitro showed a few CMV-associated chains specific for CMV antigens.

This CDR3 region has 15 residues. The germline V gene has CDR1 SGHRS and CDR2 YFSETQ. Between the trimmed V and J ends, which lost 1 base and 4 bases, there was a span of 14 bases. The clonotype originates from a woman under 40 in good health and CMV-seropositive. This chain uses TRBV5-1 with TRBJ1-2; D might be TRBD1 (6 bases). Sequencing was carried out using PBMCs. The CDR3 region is CASSLSPDRIYGYTF. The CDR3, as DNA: TGCGCCAGCAGCTTGTCCCCGGACAGAATCTATGGCTACACCTTC.